The T cell receptor beta chain described here comes from a study of OX40 agonist ivuxolimab in advanced cancers. Profiling relied on immunoSEQ multiplex PCR, and the TCRdb table lists in-frame clones only, not all of them. This sample carries about 98,000 clones, around 88% of them seen once, and the ten largest clones take 0.5% to 0.55%. With 1 base removed from V and 2 bases from J, the gap between germline ends came to 7 bases. Germline CDR1 reads SGHVS; CDR2 reads FNYEAQ. CDR3 length equals 14 residues. Sample: CD4+ or CD8+ T cells sorted from blood, taken in a trial of the OX40 agonist ivuxolimab. The clonotype was recovered from an adult with an advanced solid tumor such as melanoma, head and neck, liver or kidney cancer. V is TRBV7-6 and J is TRBJ2-3; possible D gene TRBD2, 5 bases. The CDR3 DNA follows: TGTGCCAGCAGCTTAGAACGGGACACAGATACGCAGTATTTT. This encodes CASSLERDTDTQYF.